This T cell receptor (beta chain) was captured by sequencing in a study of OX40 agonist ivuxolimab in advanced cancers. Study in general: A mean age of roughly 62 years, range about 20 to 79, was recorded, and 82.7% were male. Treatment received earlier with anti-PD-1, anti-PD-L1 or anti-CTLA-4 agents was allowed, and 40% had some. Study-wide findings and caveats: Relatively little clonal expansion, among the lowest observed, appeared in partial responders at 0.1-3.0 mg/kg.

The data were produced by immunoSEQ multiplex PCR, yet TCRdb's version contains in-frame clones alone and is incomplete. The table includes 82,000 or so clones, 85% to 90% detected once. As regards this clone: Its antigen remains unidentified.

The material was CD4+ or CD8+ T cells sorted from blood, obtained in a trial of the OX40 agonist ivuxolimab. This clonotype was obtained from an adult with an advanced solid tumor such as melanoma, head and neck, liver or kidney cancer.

The CDR3 protein is CASSPPRGGVTTYEQYF. The CDR3 region has the DNA TGTGCCAGCTCACCACCGCGGGGCGGAGTAACGACCTACGAGCAGTACTTC. The gene calls are TRBV18 and TRBJ2-7, with a weak D call TRBD2 (6 bases). The CDR3 runs 17 residues. CDR1 is KGHSH and CDR2 is LQKENI in the germline V gene. V was pared by 0 bases and J by 2 bases, with 17 bases between. Drawing the rest from reference TRBV18 and TRBJ2-7, the complete variable domain is NAGVMQNPRHLVRRRGQEARLRCSPMKGHSHVYWYRQLPEEGLKFMVYLQKENIIDESGMPKERFSAEFPKEGPSILRIQQVVRGDSAAYFCASSPPRGGVTTYEQYFGPGTRLTVT.